What follows are 17 T cell receptor beta chains derived from one specimen sequenced in a study of CD8 T cells in Susac syndrome. Random hexamers were used to reverse transcribe an amount of roughly 0.5 to 1 ug RNA. TCRdb called the immunoSEQ multiplex PCR reads again in MiXCR, with one record for every CDR3 protein. The sample lists 150,000 to 200,000 distinct CDR3 sequences; about 95% were seen once. Input material: CD8+ T cells from PBMCs. The receptor set was obtained from a human donor with multiple sclerosis.

In nucleotides, the CDR3 is TGTGCCAGCAGTGACAGGGGACGCTATGGCTACACCTTC. Translation gives CASSDRGRYGYTF. The chain links TRBV25-1 to TRBJ1-2; tentatively, D is TRBD1 (6 bases). The CDR3 is made up of 13 amino acids. Trimming took off 3 bases at V and 4 bases at J, with 9 bases between the two ends. CDR1 and CDR2 (germline): MGHDK, SYGVNS.

A note on this clonotype: Sequence at one end of the junction differs from germline and may be a read error. The chain links TRBV29-1 to TRBJ2-7, with 12 bases that match TRBD2. This CDR3 is built from 15 residues. The germline gives CDR1 SQVTM, CDR2 ANQGSEA. CDR3 DNA sequence: TGCAGCGTCGAAGGACTAGCGGGACCAACCTACGAGCAGTACTTC. Its protein is CSVEGLAGPTYEQYF.

The chain links TRBV7-9 to TRBJ2-5; D gene ambiguous. Germline V CDR1 and CDR2: SEHNR, FQNEAQ (reference sequence). The CDR3 runs 12 residues. The V and J ends lost 2 bases and 3 bases respectively, with 4 bases between them. For the CDR3, the DNA is TGTGCCAGCAGCTTAAATGAAGAGACCCAGTACTTC. It codes for CASSLNEETQYF.

Only one count was recorded for this clonotype. This chain links TRBV15 with TRBJ2-5; 7 bases fit TRBD1. The CDR3 covers 13 residues. The germline gives CDR1 LNHNV, CDR2 YYDKDF (reference sequence). Losses at the gene ends were 5 bases for V and 1 base for J; bases not matched to a gene: 1. The CDR3 nucleotides are TGTGCCACCAGCTCAGGGGGCCAAGAGACCCAGTACTTC. The encoded protein is CATSSGGQETQYF.

The gene calls are TRBV9 and TRBJ2-5; 13 bases align to TRBD2. The trim removed 4 bases at V and 4 bases at J, leaving 10 bases unmatched. The germline V gene has CDR1 SGDLS and CDR2 YYNGEE. The CDR3 sequence is 17 residues long. The CDR3 sequence: CASSPHGRTSGRETQYF. In DNA form, the CDR3 reads TGTGCCAGCAGCCCGCATGGCAGGACTAGCGGGAGAGAGACCCAGTACTTC.

The chain carries TRBV20-1 and TRBJ1-2; 9 bases line up with TRBD1. The CDR3 consists of 16 residues. The germline CDR1 and CDR2 sequences are DFQATT and SNEGSKA (reference sequence). V trimming: 1 base; J trimming: 4 bases; junction bases outside the gene matches: 10. In DNA form, the CDR3 reads TGCAGTGCTAGAGTGGAGGGGACAGGGAACTTCTATGGCTACACCTTC. It encodes CSARVEGTGNFYGYTF.

The chain carries TRBV2 and TRBJ2-3, with TRBD1 matching 9 bases. CDR1 and CDR2 (germline): SNHLY, FYNNEI. V lost 0 bases, J lost 4 bases, and 8 bases stayed unmatched. This CDR3 comprises 17 residues. DNA for the CDR3: TGTGCCAGCAGTGAAGCGCTAGTACAGGGGGCCCCAGATACGCAGTATTTT. Residues: CASSEALVQGAPDTQYF.

The chain carries TRBV19 and TRBJ2-5; D not resolved. Deletions cut 5 bases from V and 1 base from J, with 8 bases between. CDR1 is LNHDA, CDR2 SQIVND, per germline (reference sequence). The CDR3 contains 13 residues. CDR3 in amino acids: CASSGAAQETQYF. The CDR3 nucleotides are TGTGCCAGTAGTGGCGCAGCCCAAGAGACCCAGTACTTC.

This clonotype was counted a few times. The chain is built from TRBV25-1 and TRBJ2-1, with 7 bases fitting TRBD2. CDR1 is MGHDK and CDR2 is SYGVNS in the germline V gene. J lost 10 bases, V lost 5 bases, and 2 bases had no gene match. CDR3 size: 11 residues. CDR3 sequence: CASSLGREQFF. The CDR3 nucleotides are TGTGCCAGCAGTCTCGGGAGGGAGCAGTTCTTC.

The genes are TRBV7-3 and TRBJ1-1; D may be TRBD1 (5 bases). Per the germline V gene, CDR1 is SGHTA and CDR2 is FQGTGA. Trimming removed 2 bases at V and 5 bases at J, with 15 bases between. CDR3 length: 15 residues. The chain's CDR3 is CASSLVHGGITEAFF. CDR3 DNA: TGTGCCAGCAGCTTAGTGCACGGGGGTATTACTGAAGCTTTCTTT.

The chain is built from TRBV20-1 and TRBJ2-1, with 8 positions matching TRBD2. The CDR3 covers 16 residues. Germline V lookup: CDR1 DFQATT, CDR2 SNEGSKA (reference sequence). J lost 4 bases, V lost 4 bases, and 12 bases had no gene match. The CDR3 DNA is TGCAGTGCTACCTTCCCACTAGCGGCAACGTACAATGAGCAGTTCTTC. It codes for CSATFPLAATYNEQFF.

This clonotype was picked up one time. This chain uses TRBV9 with TRBJ1-1; D uncertain. In germline, CDR1 is SGDLS, CDR2 YYNGEE. V dropped 0 bases and J dropped 0 bases, with 6 bases sitting between them. The CDR3 is 14 amino acids. CDR3 sequence: CASSVATLNTEAFF. The CDR3 DNA reads as TGTGCCAGCAGCGTAGCGACTCTGAACACTGAAGCTTTCTTT.

CDR3 nucleotide sequence: TGCAGCGTTGTGGGGGCACGGGATGGCTACACCTTC. Amino acid sequence: CSVVGARDGYTF. The chain recombines TRBV29-1 with TRBJ1-2, with D possibly TRBD1 on 6 matching bases. The CDR3 totals 12 residues. Trimming stripped 4 bases from V and 6 bases from J, with 12 bases between. From germline, CDR1 is SQVTM and CDR2 ANQGSEA.

The chain joins TRBV4-1 to TRBJ2-7, with D perhaps assigned TRBD1 or TRBD2 (5 bases each). The CDR3 sequence is 15 residues long. The germline CDR1 and CDR2 sequences are MGHRA and YSYEKL. Trimming cost V 6 bases and J 1 base, with 16 bases left between them. In DNA, the CDR3 is TGCGCCAGCAGGGACACCGGGACGCAATCCTACGAGCAGTACTTC. Residues: CASRDTGTQSYEQYF.

V and J are TRBV30 and TRBJ2-2; D gene uncertain. This CDR3 contains 13 residues. Germline CDR1 GTSNPN, CDR2 SVGIG (reference sequence). The germline V and J ends were trimmed by 2 bases and 6 bases, with 10 bases remaining between them. The CDR3, as DNA: TGTGCCTGGAGTTCTAGTTCTCCCGGGGAGCTGTTTTTT. Translating it yields CAWSSSSPGELFF. Full variable domain (rest looked up from reference TRBV30 and TRBJ2-2): SQTIHQWPATLVQPVGSPLSLECTVEGTSNPNLYWYRQAAGRGLQLLFYSVGIGQISSEVPQNLSASRPQDRQFILSSKKLLLSDSGFYLCAWSSSSPGELFFGEGSRLTVL.

The CDR3 DNA reads as TGCGCCAGCACCCGGACGTACTCCTACAATGAGCAGTTCTTC. It codes for CASTRTYSYNEQFF. The chain uses TRBV23-1 and TRBJ2-1; no reliable D call. TRBV23-1 is an ORF, with its function uncertain. The CDR3 runs 14 residues. The V gene lost 7 bases and the J gene lost 0 bases, with 10 bases spanning the gap.

The V and J genes are TRBV30 and TRBJ2-7; no firm D call. Trimming removed 2 bases from V and 5 bases from J, with 7 bases in between. The CDR3 is made up of 11 amino acids. The V gene's germline CDR1 is GTSNPN and CDR2 SVGIG (reference sequence). The CDR3 region has the DNA TGTGCCTGGAGTTCGGGCGACGAGCAGTACTTC. This encodes CAWSSGDEQYF.